Each of the 11 T cell receptor beta chains below was sequenced from the same sample in a study of shared clonotypes between healthy human individuals. Profiling relied on immunoSEQ multiplex PCR, and the TCRdb table lists in-frame clones only, not all of them. The data contain about 2.3 million clones, more than 85% of them singletons. Material: naive CD4+ T cells from PBMCs. Regarding subset: CD45RA+ positively selected. Receptor source: a man between 18 and 29 years old in good health. Some clones in this sample may be carry-over from other donors' samples.

This chain connects TRBV28 to TRBJ2-7, with 7 bases matching TRBD2. The CDR3 spans 16 residues. Trimming took 7 bases from V and 3 from J; bases not matched to a gene: 15. CDR1 is MDHEN, CDR2 SYDVKM, per germline. The CDR3 nucleotides read TGTGCCAGCACCACCTCCCGGGAGGCCGATTACTACGAGCAGTACTTC. It yields the protein CASTTSREADYYEQYF.

V usage is TRBV15 and J usage is TRBJ2-1; D remains ambiguous. Trimming cost V 0 bases and J 7 bases, with 13 bases left between them. There are 15 residues in the CDR3. Germline V gives CDR1 LNHNV, CDR2 YYDKDF (reference sequence). CDR3 nucleotide sequence: TGTGCCACCAGCAGAGATTCGGCAGCGAGGAATGAGCAGTTCTTC. This translates into CATSRDSAARNEQFF.

The chain couples TRBV18 to TRBJ1-1, with a weak D call TRBD1 (5 bases). Trimming cost V 2 bases and J 1 base, with 20 bases left between them. The length of the CDR3 is 18 residues. CDR1 is KGHSH, CDR2 LQKENI, per germline. In DNA, the CDR3 is TGTGCCAGCTCACCAAACCCCTCAAGAGGGGCATCGAACACTGAAGCTTTCTTT. Protein: CASSPNPSRGASNTEAFF.

This rearrangement joins TRBV30 to TRBJ1-1; D may be TRBD1 (6 bases). Germline CDR1 and CDR2: GTSNPN and SVGIG (reference sequence). V dropped 3 bases and J dropped 4 bases, with 12 bases sitting between them. This CDR3 is built from 13 residues. CDR3 sequence: CAWRYRGSTEAFF. CDR3 coding DNA: TGTGCCTGGAGGTATAGGGGGAGCACTGAAGCTTTCTTT.

This sequence joins TRBV7-2 and TRBJ1-2; D remains ambiguous. The V and J ends lost 0 bases and 8 bases respectively, with 19 bases between them. The CDR3 spans 16 residues. Looked up from germline, CDR1 is SGHTA and CDR2 is FQGNSA. The DNA for the CDR3 is TGTGCCAGCAGCTTAGCACCAACGTGGTCTTCTCCAGGCTACACCTTC. This translates into CASSLAPTWSSPGYTF. Full variable domain (missing parts from reference TRBV7-2 and TRBJ1-2): GAGVSQSPSNKVTEKGKDVELRCDPISGHTALYWYRQSLGQGLEFLIYFQGNSAPDKSGLPSDRFSAERTGGSVSTLTIQRTQQEDSAVYLCASSLAPTWSSPGYTFGSGTRLTVV.

This rearrangement joins TRBV30 to TRBJ2-1, with TRBD2 identical over 8 bases. V lost 2 bases to trimming and J lost 3 bases; unmatched junction nucleotides: 9. CDR1 GTSNPN and CDR2 SVGIG come from the germline V gene (reference sequence). The CDR3 consists of 16 residues. CDR3 bases: TGTGCCTGGAGTTTCAGGGGTCTAGCGGGCTACAATGAGCAGTTCTTC. Amino acid sequence: CAWSFRGLAGYNEQFF.

This clone was seen once. Other DNA sequences from this sample encode an identical CDR3 as well. V and J are TRBV7-2 and TRBJ2-1, with 14 bases aligning to TRBD2. The J segment lost 9 bases and the V segment lost 5 bases, leaving 6 bases of the junction unmatched. Germline CDR1 reads SGHTA; CDR2 reads FQGNSA. The CDR3 covers 15 residues. This CDR3 is CASSLGTSGSGEQFF. As DNA, the CDR3 is TGTGCCAGCAGCCTCGGGACTAGCGGGAGCGGTGAGCAGTTCTTC.

Comments on this clone: This CDR3 is also generated by other DNA sequences in the sample. V and J are TRBV19 and TRBJ2-5; TRBD1 matches at 7 bases. Germline V gene sequence: CDR1 LNHDA, CDR2 SQIVND (reference sequence). J was trimmed by 5 bases and V by 3 bases; bases with no gene match: 6. There are 14 residues in the CDR3. CDR3 DNA: TGTGCCAGTAGTATTTCGAGGGGGCAGGAGACCCAGTACTTC. Residues: CASSISRGQETQYF.

The chain carries TRBV9 and TRBJ2-7, with a possible D match to TRBD2 (6 bases). CDR3 length equals 14 residues. Germline V gene sequence: CDR1 SGDLS, CDR2 YYNGEE. With 3 bases removed from V and 2 bases from J, the gap between germline ends came to 12 bases. CDR3 nucleotide sequence: TGTGCCAGCAGCGCCCGGGAGAGGGCCTACGAGCAGTACTTC. Translation: CASSARERAYEQYF.

This chain joins TRBV5-6 and TRBJ2-7; 12 nucleotides align to TRBD2. This CDR3 region has 17 residues. Germline assignment: CDR1 SGHDT and CDR2 YYEEEE. V was clipped by 3 bases and J by 4 bases; unmatched bases: 11. This chain's CDR3 is CASSSLASSGRAYEQYF. The CDR3 DNA is TGTGCCAGCAGCTCGCTCGCTTCTAGCGGGAGGGCTTACGAGCAGTACTTC. Looking up the rest from reference TRBV5-6 and TRBJ2-7 gives the full variable domain: DAGVTQSPTHLIKTRGQQVTLRCSPKSGHDTVSWYQQALGQGPQFIFQYYEEEERQRGNFPDRFSGHQFPNYSSELNVNALLLGDSALYLCASSSLASSGRAYEQYFGPGTRLTVT.

The chain recombines TRBV14 with TRBJ1-2; D is perhaps TRBD1 (5 bases). Germline V gene sequence: CDR1 SGHDN, CDR2 FVKESK. The CDR3 is 12 residues long. V was pared by 5 bases and J by 4 bases, with 8 bases between. CDR3 in amino acids: CASSGRVYGYTF. CDR3 sequence (DNA): TGTGCCAGCAGCGGCAGGGTCTATGGCTACACCTTC.